This T cell receptor beta chain was identified during a study of OX40 agonist ivuxolimab in advanced cancers. The wider study: Partial responses were recorded for three patients, including one with hepatocellular carcinoma and two with cutaneous melanoma.

Clones were sequenced by immunoSEQ multiplex PCR, and TCRdb holds only the in-frame ones, with some missing. The repertoire consists of approximately 44,000 clones, with around nine tenths occurring once and the leading ten covering about 13%. V shed 4 bases, J shed 1 base, and the junction held 5 bases outside the gene matches. Germline V lookup: CDR1 SEHNR, CDR2 FQNEAQ (reference sequence). The CDR3 is 15 residues long. The sample was CD4+ or CD8+ T cells sorted from blood, taken in a trial of the OX40 agonist ivuxolimab. The receptor comes from an adult with an advanced solid tumor such as melanoma, head and neck, liver or kidney cancer. The chain combines TRBV7-9 with TRBJ2-7; 9 positions agree with TRBD1. CDR3 region: CASSSPDRGSYEQYF. The CDR3 nucleotides are TGTGCCAGCAGCTCACCTGACAGGGGGTCCTACGAGCAGTACTTC.